This TCR beta chain is from a study of blood T cell repertoires in COVID-19. The overall study: Italy, Spain and the United States were the sources of the convalescent and acute COVID-19 samples. Sources were T cells, B-cell-depleted T cells, or PBMCs; the material itself was cDNA or gDNA.

The V gene end was trimmed by 3 bases and the J gene end by 3 bases; junction bases not matched to a gene: 4. The CDR3 is made up of 13 amino acids. CDR1 and CDR2 from the germline V gene are SQVTM and ANQGSEA. How the authors handled the data: Amplified reference gene primers provided the basis for estimating nucleated cell counts. TCRdb's copy holds only in-frame clones and misses some; the assay was immunoSEQ multiplex PCR. That table is the source of V, J and clone size, and D and trimming were worked out from the DNA. Counted here are about 14,000 clones, 84% occurring once; the ten biggest clones make up 30% to 40%.

The specimen was peripheral blood. The chain employs TRBV29-1 and TRBJ1-2; 7 bases match TRBD1. The clonotype originates from a man in his fifties or sixties with active COVID-19. For the CDR3, the DNA is TGCAGCGTTGACCCCGGGACAGACTATGGCTACACCTTC. Protein product: CSVDPGTDYGYTF. Supplemented by reference TRBV29-1 and TRBJ1-2, the full variable domain reads SAVISQKPSRDICQRGTSLTIQCQVDSQVTMMFWYRQQPGQSLTLIATANQGSEATYESGFVIDKFPISRPNLTFSTLTVSNMSPEDSSIYLCSVDPGTDYGYTFGSGTRLTVV.